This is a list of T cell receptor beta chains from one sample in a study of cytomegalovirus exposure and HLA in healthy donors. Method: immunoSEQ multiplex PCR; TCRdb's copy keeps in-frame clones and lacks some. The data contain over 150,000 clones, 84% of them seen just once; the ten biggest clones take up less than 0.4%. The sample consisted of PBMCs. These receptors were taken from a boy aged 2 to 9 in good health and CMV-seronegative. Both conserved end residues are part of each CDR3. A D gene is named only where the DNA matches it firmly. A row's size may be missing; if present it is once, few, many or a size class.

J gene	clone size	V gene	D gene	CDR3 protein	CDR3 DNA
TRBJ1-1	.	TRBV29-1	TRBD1	CSVELRAGGTEAFF	TGCAGCGTTGAATTGAGGGCAGGGGGTACTGAAGCTTTCTTT
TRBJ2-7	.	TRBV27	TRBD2	CASSLERDLISYEQYF	TGTGCCAGCAGTTTGGAGCGGGACCTAATCTCCTACGAGCAGTACTTC
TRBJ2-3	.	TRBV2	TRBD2	CASSESGTSGSTDTQYF	TGTGCCAGCAGTGAATCCGGGACTAGCGGGAGCACAGATACGCAGTATTTT
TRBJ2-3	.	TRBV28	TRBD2	CASSSDGRALDTQYF	TGTGCCAGCAGTTCTGACGGGAGGGCCTTAGATACGCAGTATTTT
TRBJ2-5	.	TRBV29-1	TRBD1	CSVPRGTGGLETQYF	TGCAGCGTACCCCGCGGGACAGGGGGCCTAGAGACCCAGTACTTC
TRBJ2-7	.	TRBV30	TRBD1	CAWSRKRDRRLYEQYF	TGTGCCTGGAGTAGAAAAAGGGACAGGCGACTCTACGAGCAGTACTTC
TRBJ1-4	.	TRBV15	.	CATSRDQGIFGEKLFF	TGTGCCACCAGCAGAGATCAGGGGATTTTCGGTGAAAAACTGTTTTTT
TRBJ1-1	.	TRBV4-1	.	CASSQDWGQNTEAFF	TGCGCCAGCAGCCAAGATTGGGGCCAGAACACTGAAGCTTTCTTT
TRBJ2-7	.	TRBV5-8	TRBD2	CASSWELAGDVILYEQYF	TGTGCCAGCAGCTGGGAACTAGCGGGAGACGTCATTTTATACGAGCAGTACTTC
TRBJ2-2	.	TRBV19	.	CASSIVKNTGELFF	TGTGCCAGTAGTATTGTCAAAAACACCGGGGAGCTGTTTTTT
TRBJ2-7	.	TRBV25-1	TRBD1	CASSEYWDRGYEQYF	TGTGCCAGCAGTGAATATTGGGACAGGGGGTACGAGCAGTACTTC
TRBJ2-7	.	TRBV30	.	CACSSAGTPIYEQYF	TGTGCCTGTTCTTCCGCCGGGACACCGATCTACGAGCAGTACTTC
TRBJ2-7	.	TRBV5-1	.	CASRPTGLASYEQYF	TGCGCCAGCAGACCGACCGGACTTGCCTCCTACGAGCAGTACTTC
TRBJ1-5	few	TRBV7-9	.	CASSLGAGEQPQHF	TGTGCCAGCAGCTTAGGTGCAGGGGAACAGCCCCAGCATTTT
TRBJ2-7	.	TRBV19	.	CASKAIRGKDNEQYF	TGTGCCAGTAAGGCGATACGCGGGAAGGATAACGAGCAGTACTTC